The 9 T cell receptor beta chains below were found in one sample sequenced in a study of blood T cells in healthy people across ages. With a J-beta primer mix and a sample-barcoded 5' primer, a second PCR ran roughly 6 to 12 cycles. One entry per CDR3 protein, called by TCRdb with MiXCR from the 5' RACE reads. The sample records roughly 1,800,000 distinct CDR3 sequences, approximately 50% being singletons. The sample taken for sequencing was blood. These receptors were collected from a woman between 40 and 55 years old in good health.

The CDR3 here is CASSSAGWDYGYTF. The CDR3 DNA follows: TGTGCCAGCAGTTCGGCAGGGTGGGACTATGGCTACACCTTC. The chain couples TRBV28 to TRBJ1-2, with TRBD1 as a possible D gene (5 bases). Germline CDR1 and CDR2: MDHEN and SYDVKM. V gave up 4 bases and J gave up 3 bases, with 12 bases separating them. The CDR3 is 14 amino acids.

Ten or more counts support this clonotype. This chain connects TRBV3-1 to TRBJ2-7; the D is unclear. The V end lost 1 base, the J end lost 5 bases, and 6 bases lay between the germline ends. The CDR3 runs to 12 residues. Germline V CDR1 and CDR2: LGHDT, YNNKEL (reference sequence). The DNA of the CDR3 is TGTGCCAGCAGCCAAGTTGGGGACGAGCAGTACTTC. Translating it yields CASSQVGDEQYF.

The CDR3 nucleotides read TGTGCCAGCAGACCTCTACGGGGGCGGAACACTGAAGCTTTCTTT. This translates into CASRPLRGRNTEAFF. The chain carries TRBV27 and TRBJ1-1; D perhaps matches TRBD1 (6 bases). Germline assignment: CDR1 MNHEY and CDR2 SMNVEV (reference sequence). Trimming cost V 6 bases and J 1 base, with 15 bases left between them. The CDR3 is 15 amino acids.

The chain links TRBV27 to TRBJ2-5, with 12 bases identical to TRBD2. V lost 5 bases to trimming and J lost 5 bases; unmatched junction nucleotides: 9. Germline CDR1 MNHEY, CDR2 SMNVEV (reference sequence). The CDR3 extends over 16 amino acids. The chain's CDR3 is CASSLLLAGGRETQYF. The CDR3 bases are TGTGCCAGCAGTCTTTTACTAGCGGGGGGTCGTGAGACCCAGTACTTC.

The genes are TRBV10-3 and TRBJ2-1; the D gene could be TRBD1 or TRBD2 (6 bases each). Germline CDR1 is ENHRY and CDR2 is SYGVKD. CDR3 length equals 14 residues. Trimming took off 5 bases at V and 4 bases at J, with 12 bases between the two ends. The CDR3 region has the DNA TGTGCCATCAGTATGTGGGGGGCATACAATGAGCAGTTCTTC. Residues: CAISMWGAYNEQFF.

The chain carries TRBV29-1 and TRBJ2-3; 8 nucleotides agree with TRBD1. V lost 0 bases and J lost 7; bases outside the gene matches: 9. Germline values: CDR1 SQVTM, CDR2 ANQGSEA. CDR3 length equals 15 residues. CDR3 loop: CSVEDPGQGSYTQYF. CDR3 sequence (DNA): TGCAGCGTTGAAGACCCTGGACAGGGAAGCTATACGCAGTATTTT.

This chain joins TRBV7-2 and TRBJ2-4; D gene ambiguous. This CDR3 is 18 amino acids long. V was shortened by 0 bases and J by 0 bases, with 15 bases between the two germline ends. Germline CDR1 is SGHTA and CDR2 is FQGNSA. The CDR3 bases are TGTGCCAGCAGCTTAGCATATGGTAGGACCTCAGCCAAAAACATTCAGTACTTC. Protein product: CASSLAYGRTSAKNIQYF.

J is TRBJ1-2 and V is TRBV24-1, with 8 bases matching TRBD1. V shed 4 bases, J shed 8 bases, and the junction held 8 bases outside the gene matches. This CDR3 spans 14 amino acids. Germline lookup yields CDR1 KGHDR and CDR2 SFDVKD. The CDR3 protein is CATSEARTGYGYTF. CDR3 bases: TGTGCCACCAGTGAGGCCAGGACAGGGTACGGCTACACCTTC.

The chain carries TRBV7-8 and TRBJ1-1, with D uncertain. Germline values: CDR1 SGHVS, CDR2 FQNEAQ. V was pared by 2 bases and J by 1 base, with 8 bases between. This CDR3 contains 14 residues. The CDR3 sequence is CASSLTSGNTEAFF. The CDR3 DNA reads TGTGCCAGCAGCTTAACGTCGGGGAACACTGAAGCTTTCTTT.